Shown below are 14 T cell receptor beta chains from a single sample sequenced in a study of T cell changes during pregnancy in multiple sclerosis. Repertoires were generated with immunoSEQ multiplex PCR, while TCRdb's copy carries only in-frame clones and drops some. The sample records 10,000 or so clones, more than 80% being singletons. This specimen consisted of CD8+ T cells from peripheral blood mononuclear cells, obtained in the third trimester of pregnancy. Receptors originate from a female donor in good health, enrolled as a control in a pregnancy study.

This chain connects TRBV12-5 to TRBJ2-1, with a weak D call TRBD2 (5 bases). The V gene's germline CDR1 is LGHNT and CDR2 FRNRAP. With 1 base removed from V and 7 bases from J, the gap between germline ends came to 11 bases. The CDR3 consists of 14 residues. CDR3 loop: CASGLGTGLNEQFF. The CDR3 DNA reads as TGTGCTAGTGGTTTGGGGACGGGATTAAATGAGCAGTTCTTC.

This clone has only one observation. This rearrangement joins TRBV28 to TRBJ2-3; 7 bases are shared with TRBD2. There are 16 residues in the CDR3. V trimming: 6 bases; J trimming: 2 bases; junction bases outside the gene matches: 11. Germline CDR1 reads MDHEN; CDR2 reads SYDVKM. DNA of the CDR3: TGTGCCAGCAGGACCCTGCGGGGGACGATCACAGATACGCAGTATTTT. Its protein product is CASRTLRGTITDTQYF.

This chain links TRBV9 with TRBJ2-7, with 12 bases lining up with TRBD2. CDR1 is SGDLS and CDR2 is YYNGEE in the germline V gene. Germline trimming cut 3 bases from V and 5 bases from J; bases unmatched to any gene: 6. This CDR3 is 15 amino acids long. CDR3 nucleotide sequence: TGTGCCAGCAGCGCGACTAGCGGGAGTATCGACGAGCAGTACTTC. Protein sequence: CASSATSGSIDEQYF.

The rearrangement links TRBV9 to TRBJ1-1; D possibly corresponds to TRBD1 (6 bases). V was shortened by 4 bases and J by 5 bases, with 9 bases between the two germline ends. The CDR3 covers 12 residues. The germline CDR1 and CDR2 sequences are SGDLS and YYNGEE. CDR3 loop: CASSSRGTEAFF. CDR3 nucleotide sequence: TGTGCCAGCAGCTCAAGGGGGACTGAAGCTTTCTTT.

The gene calls are TRBV5-6 and TRBJ2-5; a possible D gene is TRBD1 (5 bases). The CDR3 loop spans 15 amino acids. Germline V gives CDR1 SGHDT, CDR2 YYEEEE. V was clipped by 4 bases and J by 2 bases, with 15 bases between them. CDR3 coding DNA: TGTGCCAGCAGCCCTACCCTGACAGCTCAAGAGACCCAGTACTTC. This gives the protein CASSPTLTAQETQYF.

The V and J genes are TRBV4-2 and TRBJ1-4; D ambiguous. The length of the CDR3 is 16 residues. V lost 6 bases to trimming and J lost 0 bases, with 14 bases between them. Germline V gene sequence: CDR1 LGHNA, CDR2 YNFKEQ. The CDR3: CASSPVEAATNEKLFF. CDR3 DNA: TGTGCCAGCAGTCCCGTGGAGGCAGCAACTAATGAAAAACTGTTTTTT.

This clone showed up just once. The chain carries TRBV9 and TRBJ1-5; D perhaps matches TRBD1 (6 bases). V gave up 5 bases and J gave up 6 bases, with 15 bases separating them. The V gene's germline CDR1 is SGDLS and CDR2 YYNGEE. The CDR3 length is 14 residues. The CDR3: CASSPTGNGQPQHF. As DNA, the CDR3 is TGTGCCAGCAGTCCTACAGGGAACGGTCAGCCCCAGCATTTT.

The DNA of the CDR3 is TGTGCCAGCAGTGAAGGGGAGCGGGGGATGATAGATACGCAGTATTTT. Translating it yields CASSEGERGMIDTQYF. This sequence joins TRBV6-1 and TRBJ2-3; 8 bases match TRBD2. V lost 1 base and J lost 5; bases outside the gene matches: 8. This CDR3 has 16 residues. CDR1 and CDR2 from the germline V gene are MNHNS and SASEGT.

This clone was seen once. V is TRBV18 and J is TRBJ1-4; D is perhaps TRBD1 (5 bases). Deletions cut 4 bases from V and 3 bases from J, with 21 bases between. Germline CDR1 is KGHSH and CDR2 is LQKENI. The CDR3 has 18 amino acids. The CDR3 spells CASSRLRGGRVANEKLFF. CDR3 DNA sequence: TGTGCCAGCTCACGACTCCGCGGGGGGAGAGTGGCTAATGAAAAACTGTTTTTT. Full variable domain (remainder filled in from reference TRBV18 and TRBJ1-4): NAGVMQNPRHLVRRRGQEARLRCSPMKGHSHVYWYRQLPEEGLKFMVYLQKENIIDESGMPKERFSAEFPKEGPSILRIQQVVRGDSAAYFCASSRLRGGRVANEKLFFGSGTQLSVL.

V usage is TRBV11-2 and J usage is TRBJ2-5; possible D gene TRBD1, 7 bases. CDR1 is SGHAT and CDR2 is FQNNGV in the germline V gene. The V end was cut by 1 base, the J end by 7 bases, with 10 bases between. CDR3 size: 13 residues. In nucleotides, the CDR3 is TGTGCCAGCAGCTTAGCAGGGGGGATGACCCAGTACTTC. Residues: CASSLAGGMTQYF.

The chain couples TRBV9 to TRBJ2-4; maybe TRBD2 (7 bases). The germline V gene has CDR1 SGDLS and CDR2 YYNGEE. V lost 0 bases to trimming and J lost 0 bases, with 10 bases between them. This CDR3 spans 16 amino acids. CDR3 loop: CASSVEGGGAKNIQYF. CDR3 coding DNA: TGTGCCAGCAGCGTAGAGGGGGGGGGAGCCAAAAACATTCAGTACTTC.

The rearrangement joins TRBV10-3 to TRBJ1-3; no clear D. V lost 1 base to trimming and J lost 0 bases, with 13 bases between them. The CDR3 consists of 17 residues. Germline CDR1 ENHRY, CDR2 SYGVKD. For the CDR3, the DNA is TGTGCCATCAGTGAGTATCACCCGGAGAGCTCTGGAAACACCATATATTTT. Protein: CAISEYHPESSGNTIYF.

The rearrangement links TRBV9 to TRBJ2-1, with D perhaps matching TRBD1 (5 bases). The CDR3 is 15 residues long. The ends were cut back, 0 bases at V and 6 bases at J, with 13 bases in the middle. The germline V gene encodes CDR1 SGDLS and CDR2 YYNGEE. The CDR3 coding sequence is TGTGCCAGCAGCGTAGATGGCAGGGTACGCAATGAGCAGTTCTTC. It is translated as CASSVDGRVRNEQFF.

J is TRBJ2-3 and V is TRBV4-1; tentative D call: TRBD1 (5 bases). Germline assignment: CDR1 MGHRA and CDR2 YSYEKL. Trimming pared 4 bases from V and 3 bases from J, leaving 8 bases between. This CDR3 has 13 residues. This chain's CDR3 is CASSPPGTDTQYF. The CDR3 DNA sequence: TGCGCCAGCAGCCCCCCAGGGACAGATACGCAGTATTTT.